One sample yielded the 32 T cell receptor beta chains listed below, sequenced in a study of blood T cell repertoires in COVID-19. Profiling relied on immunoSEQ multiplex PCR, and the TCRdb table lists in-frame clones only, not all of them. The data contain 120,000 or so clones, about 86% of them singletons. The sequenced sample was peripheral blood. The receptors come from an elderly man with active or convalescent COVID-19.

The chain employs TRBV9 and TRBJ1-5; a possible D gene is TRBD1 (5 bases). The CDR3 length is 14 residues. The germline gives CDR1 SGDLS, CDR2 YYNGEE. The V end lost 4 bases, the J end lost 1 base, and 9 bases lay between the germline ends. CDR3: CASSSAGSNQPQHF. The CDR3 DNA follows: TGTGCCAGCAGCTCCGCAGGGAGCAATCAGCCCCAGCATTTT. Together with reference TRBV9 and TRBJ1-5, the CDR3 gives the full variable domain: DSGVTQTPKHLITATGQRVTLRCSPRSGDLSVYWYQQSLDQGLQFLIQYYNGEERAKGNILERFSAQQFPDLHSELNLSSLELGDSALYFCASSSAGSNQPQHFGDGTRLSIL.

Only a few counts were recorded for this clone. This chain uses TRBV25-1 with TRBJ1-6, with TRBD1 matching over 9 bases. The CDR3 length is 14 residues. Germline V gene lookup returns CDR1 MGHDK and CDR2 SYGVNS. V trimming: 3 bases; J trimming: 7 bases; junction bases outside the gene matches: 1. The CDR3 sequence is CASSETGGNSPLHF. The DNA of the CDR3 is TGTGCCAGCAGTGAGACAGGGGGAAATTCACCCCTCCACTTT. Combining the CDR3 with reference TRBV25-1 and TRBJ1-6 gives the whole variable domain EADIYQTPRYLVIGTGKKITLECSQTMGHDKMYWYQQDPGMELHLIHYSYGVNSTEKGDLSSESTVSRIRTEHFPLTLESARPSHTSQYLCASSETGGNSPLHFGNGTRLTVT.

The genes are TRBV6-5 and TRBJ2-6, with D perhaps matching TRBD1 (5 bases). Germline-derived CDR1 and CDR2 are MNHEY and SVGAGI. The CDR3 has 15 residues. Trimming shortened V by 10 bases and J by 0 bases, and 13 bases separated the two germline ends. The CDR3 bases are TGTGCCACCGAGGTAGGACACTCTGGGGCCAACGTCCTGACTTTC. This sequence encodes CATEVGHSGANVLTF.

The V and J genes are TRBV7-7 and TRBJ2-4; 8 nucleotides line up with TRBD2. The junction had 6 bases not matched to a gene; V was cut back by 5 bases and J by 0 bases. Germline V gene data show CDR1 as SSHAT and CDR2 as FNYEAQ (reference sequence). The CDR3 is 16 residues long. For the CDR3, the DNA is TGTGCCAGCAGCCTGACTAGCGCCCAAGCCAAAAACATTCAGTACTTC. It encodes CASSLTSAQAKNIQYF.

The chain combines TRBV5-4 with TRBJ2-7; possibly TRBD1 for D (6 bases). V lost 3 bases, J lost 3 bases, and 16 bases lay in between. CDR1 and CDR2 (germline): SGHNT, YYREEE (reference sequence). The CDR3 sequence is 15 residues long. The CDR3 nucleotides are TGTGCCAGCAGCTCCACCGGGACACACTACTACGAGCAGTACTTC. The encoded protein is CASSSTGTHYYEQYF.

The chain uses TRBV18 and TRBJ1-1; D may be TRBD1 (6 bases). The germline V gene has CDR1 KGHSH and CDR2 LQKENI. V lost 4 bases and J lost 2, with 11 bases in between. This CDR3 is 14 amino acids long. The CDR3 reads CASSLEGGNTEAFF. The CDR3 DNA reads TGTGCCAGCTCACTCGAAGGGGGTAACACTGAAGCTTTCTTT.

The rearrangement links TRBV10-2 to TRBJ1-1, with D maybe TRBD1 (6 bases). This CDR3 has 14 residues. Germline lookup yields CDR1 WSHSY and CDR2 SAAADI. V was clipped by 3 bases and J by 0 bases, with 8 bases between them. The CDR3 sequence: CASSEGTMNTEAFF. The CDR3 coding sequence is TGCGCCAGCAGTGAAGGGACAATGAACACTGAAGCTTTCTTT.

This sequence joins TRBV29-1 and TRBJ1-2, with D uncertain. V lost 3 bases and J lost 4, with 9 bases in between. The germline V gene encodes CDR1 SQVTM and CDR2 ANQGSEA. This CDR3 is built from 12 residues. CDR3 DNA: TGCAGCGTTGATGGGCCTACCTATGGCTACACCTTC. This gives the protein CSVDGPTYGYTF.

The chain employs TRBV5-1 and TRBJ2-7, with TRBD1 matching 8 bases. This CDR3 comprises 14 residues. The J segment lost 3 bases and the V segment lost 2 bases, leaving 4 bases of the junction unmatched. Germline CDR1 is SGHRS and CDR2 is YFSETQ. CDR3 DNA: TGCGCCAGCAGCTTTTCTACAGGGGGCTACGAGCAGTACTTC. This codes for CASSFSTGGYEQYF.

This clone was observed a single time. The chain links TRBV7-9 to TRBJ2-3, with TRBD2 matching over 8 bases. The V gene end was trimmed by 10 bases and the J gene end by 5 bases; junction bases not matched to a gene: 11. CDR1 is SEHNR and CDR2 is FQNEAQ in the germline V gene (reference sequence). CDR3 length: 14 amino acids. CDR3 in amino acids: CATVRGAGGDTQYF. CDR3 DNA sequence: TGTGCCACCGTGCGGGGGGCGGGGGGAGATACGCAGTATTTT.

The genes are TRBV29-1 and TRBJ1-5; TRBD1 aligns across 8 bases. The CDR3 totals 13 residues. V dropped 6 bases and J dropped 2; count of bases not matched to a gene: 3. From germline, CDR1 is SQVTM and CDR2 ANQGSEA. The CDR3 sequence: CSVQTGGNQPQHF. CDR3 nucleotides: TGCAGCGTCCAGACAGGGGGCAATCAGCCCCAGCATTTT.

The rearrangement links TRBV7-8 to TRBJ2-5; no definite D call. The V end was cut by 2 bases, the J end by 4 bases, with 8 bases between. The CDR3 is made up of 13 amino acids. Germline lookup yields CDR1 SGHVS and CDR2 FQNEAQ. CDR3: CASSLSSLETQYF. The CDR3, as DNA: TGTGCCAGCAGCTTAAGTAGTCTAGAGACCCAGTACTTC.

The genes are TRBV18 and TRBJ2-2; TRBD1 might be the D (7 bases). The CDR3 consists of 17 residues. With 3 bases removed from V and 5 bases from J, the gap between germline ends came to 19 bases. From germline, CDR1 is KGHSH and CDR2 LQKENI. The CDR3, as DNA: TGTGCCAGCTCACCCGTTCCCGGCAGGGGGGCGACCGGGGAGCTGTTTTTT. Translating gives CASSPVPGRGATGELFF.

The chain recombines TRBV5-1 with TRBJ1-1; no clear D. Trimming shortened V by 0 bases and J by 4 bases, and 10 bases separated the two germline ends. The germline V gene has CDR1 SGHRS and CDR2 YFSETQ. This CDR3 region has 14 residues. The DNA of the CDR3 is TGCGCCAGCAGCTTGGCGGAGCTTGGCACTGAAGCTTTCTTT. It yields the protein CASSLAELGTEAFF. The complete variable domain, with remaining parts taken from reference TRBV5-1 and TRBJ1-1, reads KAGVTQTPRYLIKTRGQQVTLSCSPISGHRSVSWYQQTPGQGLQFLFEYFSETQRNKGNFPGRFSGRQFSNSRSEMNVSTLELGDSALYLCASSLAELGTEAFFGQGTRLTVV.

The chain is built from TRBV6-4 and TRBJ2-3, with 7 bases lining up with TRBD2. CDR3 length: 14 amino acids. Trimming at V came to 10 bases and at J to 1 base, leaving 8 bases not matched to a gene. Germline CDR1 MRHNA, CDR2 SNTAGT. The CDR3 DNA is TGTGCCACCCAACCGCTAGCGGGCACAGATACGCAGTATTTT. As protein: CATQPLAGTDTQYF.

The CDR3 sequence is CASSQSAGGGETQYF. CDR3 nucleotides: TGTGCCAGCAGCCAGAGCGCGGGGGGCGGGGAGACCCAGTACTTC. This chain joins TRBV4-2 and TRBJ2-5; 8 bases line up with TRBD2. The J segment lost 5 bases and the V segment lost 3 bases, leaving 8 bases of the junction unmatched. This CDR3 spans 15 amino acids. Germline V gives CDR1 LGHNA, CDR2 YNFKEQ.

The chain uses TRBV5-6 and TRBJ1-1, with 9 bases fitting TRBD1. This CDR3 region has 15 residues. Trimming took 3 bases from V and 4 from J; bases not matched to a gene: 7. The germline gives CDR1 SGHDT, CDR2 YYEEEE. The CDR3, as DNA: TGTGCCAGCAGCTCCCTCGGGACAGGGCTCACTGAAGCTTTCTTT. This translates into CASSSLGTGLTEAFF.

The chain is built from TRBV10-3 and TRBJ2-7; 7 bases map to TRBD1. This CDR3 comprises 16 residues. V gave up 6 bases and J gave up 1 base; unmatched junction bases: 12. CDR1 is ENHRY and CDR2 is SYGVKD in the germline V gene. DNA for the CDR3: TGTGCCATCAGCGATGCATGGACAGGACATTCCTACGAGCAGTACTTC. Protein product: CAISDAWTGHSYEQYF.

The V gene is TRBV28, the J gene TRBJ2-2; TRBD1 agrees at 8 bases. Germline values: CDR1 MDHEN, CDR2 SYDVKM. Trimming at V came to 6 bases and at J to 3 bases, leaving 6 bases not matched to a gene. This CDR3 has 15 amino acids. The CDR3 reads CASSETGGYTGELFF. The CDR3 coding sequence is TGTGCCAGCAGCGAAACAGGGGGGTACACCGGGGAGCTGTTTTTT. Supplemented by reference TRBV28 and TRBJ2-2, the full variable domain reads DVKVTQSSRYLVKRTGEKVFLECVQDMDHENMFWYRQDPGLGLRLIYFSYDVKMKEKGDIPEGYSVSREKKERFSLILESASTNQTSMYLCASSETGGYTGELFFGEGSRLTVL.

This chain uses TRBV19 with TRBJ2-1, with 7 bases matching TRBD2. The germline gives CDR1 LNHDA, CDR2 SQIVND (reference sequence). The V and J ends lost 5 bases and 5 bases, in that order; junction bases with no gene match: 6. The CDR3 is 14 residues long. CDR3: CASSPRLADNEQFF. CDR3 in DNA: TGTGCCAGTAGTCCTCGGCTAGCGGACAATGAGCAGTTCTTC.

The chain couples TRBV11-1 to TRBJ2-2; no clear D gene. Deletions cut 6 bases from V and 0 bases from J, with 5 bases between. Per germline, CDR1 SGHAT and CDR2 FQDESV (reference sequence). The CDR3 is made up of 13 amino acids. CDR3 DNA sequence: TGTGCCAGCAGTTCATCGAACACCGGGGAGCTGTTTTTT. Translated: CASSSSNTGELFF.

The chain is built from TRBV18 and TRBJ2-1; TRBD1 aligns across 7 bases. Trimming removed 3 bases from V and 6 bases from J; junction bases left unmatched: 8. The germline V gene encodes CDR1 KGHSH and CDR2 LQKENI. The CDR3 loop spans 15 amino acids. The CDR3 nucleotides are TGTGCCAGCTCACCGCTGGGAACAGGGGTCAATGAGCAGTTCTTC. Its translation is CASSPLGTGVNEQFF.

J is TRBJ1-1 and V is TRBV6-2 or TRBV6-3; D remains ambiguous. This CDR3 region has 15 residues. Between the trimmed V and J ends, which lost 2 bases and 4 bases, there was a span of 14 bases. The germline V gene encodes CDR1 MNHEY and CDR2 SVGEGT. CDR3 loop: CASSYGIVGGTEAFF. The CDR3 nucleotides are TGTGCCAGCAGTTACGGTATCGTGGGAGGCACTGAAGCTTTCTTT.

This clone was seen a handful of times. The chain is built from TRBV7-2 and TRBJ2-7; TRBD1 might be the D (5 bases). This CDR3 spans 11 amino acids. Germline CDR1 SGHTA, CDR2 FQGNSA. Deletions cut 5 bases from V and 7 bases from J, with 9 bases between. The CDR3 protein is CASSRAGEQYF. For the CDR3, the DNA is TGTGCCAGCAGCCGGGCAGGGGAGCAGTACTTC.

V gene TRBV5-4 combines with J gene TRBJ1-2; no definite D call. The CDR3 has 14 amino acids. CDR1 and CDR2 (germline): SGHNT, YYREEE (reference sequence). Trimming removed 0 bases at V and 2 bases at J, with 8 bases between. CDR3 protein: CASSLGGRNYGYTF. CDR3 nucleotides: TGTGCCAGCAGCTTGGGCGGGAGGAACTATGGCTACACCTTC.

For this clone: With a much larger clone just one base away, this may be a read error. This chain joins TRBV5-5 and TRBJ2-7, with a weak D call TRBD1 (7 bases). The V gene lost 0 bases and the J gene lost 3 bases, with 10 bases spanning the gap. The CDR3 loop spans 14 amino acids. The germline V gene encodes CDR1 SGHKS and CDR2 YYEKEE (reference sequence). Here the CDR3 reads CASSLGQGGYEQYF. The CDR3 DNA reads TGTGCCAGCAGCTTGGGACAGGGAGGCTACGAGCAGTACTTC.

This chain connects TRBV19 to TRBJ2-3, with TRBD2 matching 13 bases. The germline V gene has CDR1 LNHDA and CDR2 SQIVND (reference sequence). The CDR3 length is 18 residues. The V segment lost 4 bases and the J segment 3 bases; nucleotides outside the gene matches: 10. Here the CDR3 reads CASSKKGLAGFNTDTQYF. The CDR3 bases are TGTGCCAGTAGTAAGAAGGGACTAGCGGGGTTTAATACAGATACGCAGTATTTT.

The genes are TRBV5-1 and TRBJ1-2; TRBD1 matches at 8 bases. V lost 0 bases and J lost 5; bases outside the gene matches: 6. The length of the CDR3 is 15 residues. The germline gives CDR1 SGHRS, CDR2 YFSETQ. CDR3: CASSLGPGQEYGYTF. In DNA form, the CDR3 reads TGCGCCAGCAGCTTGGGTCCGGGACAGGAGTATGGCTACACCTTC. The full variable domain, completed using reference TRBV5-1 and TRBJ1-2, is KAGVTQTPRYLIKTRGQQVTLSCSPISGHRSVSWYQQTPGQGLQFLFEYFSETQRNKGNFPGRFSGRQFSNSRSEMNVSTLELGDSALYLCASSLGPGQEYGYTFGSGTRLTVV.

The rearrangement links TRBV19 to TRBJ1-5; D remains unclear. Germline V lookup: CDR1 LNHDA, CDR2 SQIVND (reference sequence). With 1 base removed from V and 1 base from J, the gap between germline ends came to 8 bases. The CDR3 extends over 15 amino acids. The CDR3 sequence is CASSIGATSNQPQHF. The CDR3 DNA sequence: TGTGCCAGTAGTATAGGAGCGACCAGCAATCAGCCCCAGCATTTT.

The V call is TRBV6-2 or TRBV6-3, the J call TRBJ1-5, with 8 nucleotides matching TRBD1. This CDR3 region has 17 residues. CDR1 is MNHEY and CDR2 is SVGEGT in the germline V gene. With V trimmed by 6 bases and J by 0 bases, 10 bases remained unmatched. CDR3 sequence: CASSTGQGHYSNQPQHF. CDR3 DNA: TGTGCCAGCAGCACCGGACAGGGTCATTATAGCAATCAGCCCCAGCATTTT.

The chain combines TRBV29-1 with TRBJ2-6; no clear D gene. This CDR3 comprises 14 residues. V was cut by 4 bases and J by 0 bases, with 7 bases left in between. CDR1 is SQVTM and CDR2 is ANQGSEA in the germline V gene. CDR3 nucleotide sequence: TGCAGCGTTGGAGGCGGCTCTGGGGCCAACGTCCTGACTTTC. It is translated as CSVGGGSGANVLTF.

The chain recombines TRBV7-2 with TRBJ1-3, with 9 bases fitting TRBD1. Germline lookup yields CDR1 SGHTA and CDR2 FQGNSA. The CDR3 contains 13 residues. V trimming: 6 bases; J trimming: 8 bases; junction bases outside the gene matches: 5. The CDR3 coding sequence is TGTGCCAGCAGACAGGGGGCCTGGGACACCATATATTTT. As protein: CASRQGAWDTIYF.